This record concerns one T cell receptor (beta chain) sequence. Different DNA sequences within this sample yield the same CDR3. Data came from immunoSEQ multiplex PCR; TCRdb stores just in-frame clones and leaves some out. Among roughly 2,000,000 clones listed, approximately 95% were seen once. This record belongs to a study of shared clonotypes between healthy human individuals. CDR3 length: 13 amino acids. Per germline, CDR1 MNHEY and CDR2 SMNVEV (reference sequence). After removal of 5 bases from V and 3 bases from J, the junction contained 0 bases not matched to a gene. The naive CD8 subset, CD45RO-negative cells positively selected for CCR7, excluded terminally differentiated effector memory CD45RA+ cells.

The source is a man aged 18 to 35 in good health. Sequenced: naive CD8+ T cells sorted from blood. This sequence joins TRBV27 and TRBJ2-7; 11 nucleotides match TRBD2. CDR3 sequence: CASSTSGGYEQYF. In nucleotides, the CDR3 is TGTGCCAGCAGTACTAGCGGGGGCTACGAGCAGTACTTC.